Each of the 29 T cell receptor beta chains below was sequenced from the same sample in a study of blood T cell repertoires in COVID-19. The protocol was immunoSEQ multiplex PCR, while the TCRdb copy is restricted to in-frame clones and leaves out a portion. In the table there are more than 400,000 clones, approximately 85% of which are singletons. The sequenced sample was peripheral blood. These receptors all stem from a human donor in a cohort sampled during active COVID-19.

This rearrangement joins TRBV4-3 to TRBJ2-6; D not resolved. CDR1 and CDR2 (germline): LGHNA, YSLEER. Deletions cut 0 bases from V and 0 bases from J, with 3 bases between. The CDR3 has 15 amino acids. The DNA for the CDR3 is TGCGCCAGCAGCCAAGATTACTCTGGGGCCAACGTCCTGACTTTC. Encoded protein: CASSQDYSGANVLTF.

The rearrangement uses TRBV5-6 and TRBJ1-3; tentatively, D is TRBD1 (6 bases). The CDR3 length is 15 residues. Germline V gene sequence: CDR1 SGHDT, CDR2 YYEEEE. The V end lost 1 base, the J end lost 4 bases, and 12 bases lay between the germline ends. In nucleotides, the CDR3 is TGTGCCAGCAGCTTGATATTAACAGGGGGAAACACCATATATTTT. Amino acids: CASSLILTGGNTIYF.

The CDR3 region is CASGLAQNTEAFF. In DNA form, the CDR3 reads TGTGCTAGTGGTTTGGCCCAGAACACTGAAGCTTTCTTT. This chain connects TRBV12-5 to TRBJ1-1; D unclear. Trimming removed 1 base from V and 1 base from J, with 4 bases in between. Germline V gives CDR1 LGHNT, CDR2 FRNRAP. This CDR3 region has 13 residues.

The chain has TRBV5-1 and TRBJ1-2; the D is unclear. Deletions cut 2 bases from V and 6 bases from J, with 14 bases between. This CDR3 has 14 amino acids. The germline V gene encodes CDR1 SGHRS and CDR2 YFSETQ. CDR3 amino acids: CASSLSSPRDGYTF. The CDR3 DNA reads as TGCGCCAGCAGCTTATCGTCCCCTCGGGATGGCTACACCTTC.

The V gene is TRBV28, the J gene TRBJ2-4, with TRBD1 matching over 8 bases. This CDR3 spans 15 amino acids. Germline CDR1 reads MDHEN; CDR2 reads SYDVKM. Trimming removed 6 bases from V and 0 bases from J; junction bases left unmatched: 4. Here the CDR3 DNA reads TGTGCCAGCAGCCTCCAGGGGGCAGCCAAAAACATTCAGTACTTC. It specifies CASSLQGAAKNIQYF.

This chain links TRBV30 with TRBJ1-3, with D possibly TRBD1 on 6 matching bases. V was clipped by 1 base and J by 0 bases, with 13 bases between them. The CDR3 length is 16 residues. Germline CDR1 reads GTSNPN; CDR2 reads SVGIG (reference sequence). CDR3 sequence (DNA): TGTGCCTGGAGTGACCCCTGGACAGTCTCTGGAAACACCATATATTTT. Translated, it gives CAWSDPWTVSGNTIYF.

This clone was seen a few times. The chain carries TRBV7-3 and TRBJ1-2; possible D gene TRBD1, 6 bases. The CDR3 spans 14 residues. Germline CDR1 SGHTA, CDR2 FQGTGA. V lost 5 bases, J lost 4 bases, and 14 bases lay in between. Here the CDR3 reads CASSRGQSVYGYTF. The CDR3 region has the DNA TGTGCCAGCAGCCGCGGACAGTCCGTCTATGGCTACACCTTC.

The chain carries TRBV9 and TRBJ2-1; tentative D call: TRBD2 (6 bases). This CDR3 is 15 amino acids long. Germline loops: CDR1 SGDLS, CDR2 YYNGEE. V lost 0 bases and J lost 4, with 11 bases in between. CDR3 DNA sequence: TGTGCCAGCAGCGTAGGACCGGGAGTATACAATGAGCAGTTCTTC. Protein sequence: CASSVGPGVYNEQFF.

The genes are TRBV7-9 and TRBJ1-5; TRBD1 agrees at 10 bases. The CDR3 runs 15 residues. Germline V CDR1 and CDR2: SEHNR, FQNEAQ (reference sequence). Trimming removed 5 bases from V and 5 bases from J; junction bases left unmatched: 6. The DNA for the CDR3 is TGTGCCAGCAGCGAAGGGACAGGGGCATATCAGCCCCAGCATTTT. Translated, it gives CASSEGTGAYQPQHF.

The rearrangement joins TRBV5-6 to TRBJ2-4; D perhaps matches TRBD1 (5 bases). V was shortened by 4 bases and J by 6 bases, with 8 bases between the two germline ends. CDR3 length: 12 residues. Germline CDR1 SGHDT, CDR2 YYEEEE. CDR3 coding DNA: TGTGCCAGCAGCCGCCAGGGAAACATTCAGTACTTC. Amino acids: CASSRQGNIQYF.

The count of this clone is one. This CDR3 is CASSTKTRGGEKLFF. CDR3 sequence (DNA): TGTGCCAGTAGTACCAAGACAAGGGGAGGCGAAAAACTGTTTTTT. The chain employs TRBV19 and TRBJ1-4; the D gene is possibly TRBD1 (5 bases). V was trimmed by 4 bases and J by 8 bases, leaving 17 bases between them. The CDR3 length is 15 residues. Looked up from germline, CDR1 is LNHDA and CDR2 is SQIVND (reference sequence).

V and J are TRBV18 and TRBJ2-1; D may be TRBD1 (7 bases). The germline V gene has CDR1 KGHSH and CDR2 LQKENI. The CDR3 sequence is 14 residues long. Trimming pared 3 bases from V and 10 bases from J, leaving 16 bases between. The CDR3 reads CASSPPAGGGEQFF. CDR3 nucleotide sequence: TGTGCCAGCTCACCCCCCGCCGGAGGGGGCGAGCAGTTCTTC.

V is TRBV18 and J is TRBJ1-4; weak D call: TRBD1 (6 bases). CDR3 size: 19 residues. Germline CDR1 reads KGHSH; CDR2 reads LQKENI. V was shortened by 3 bases and J by 0 bases, with 20 bases between the two germline ends. CDR3 region: CASSPTNRARGTTNEKLFF. The CDR3 DNA sequence: TGTGCCAGCTCACCTACTAACAGGGCGAGAGGGACAACTAATGAAAAACTGTTTTTT.

The V and J genes are TRBV10-2 and TRBJ1-5, with D tentatively TRBD1 (6 bases). Germline CDR1 reads WSHSY; CDR2 reads SAAADI. This CDR3 is 14 amino acids long. The germline V and J ends were trimmed by 3 bases and 3 bases, with 9 bases remaining between them. DNA for the CDR3: TGCGCCAGCAGTGATAGGACAGACAATCAGCCCCAGCATTTT. This encodes CASSDRTDNQPQHF.

The chain has TRBV2 and TRBJ1-1, with 7 positions matching TRBD1. Trimming removed 4 bases from V and 2 bases from J; junction bases left unmatched: 4. The CDR3 length is 14 residues. Germline CDR1 SNHLY, CDR2 FYNNEI. The CDR3 DNA sequence: TGTGCCAGCAGTGCCGGGACAGATAACACTGAAGCTTTCTTT. Amino acids: CASSAGTDNTEAFF.

This clone has only one observation. This sequence joins TRBV7-9 and TRBJ1-2, with 12 bases lining up with TRBD1. This CDR3 region has 15 residues. The germline V gene encodes CDR1 SEHNR and CDR2 FQNEAQ (reference sequence). Trimming cost V 5 bases and J 6 bases; bases outside gene matches: 7. The CDR3 bases are TGTGCCAGCAGCCGAGGGGGACAGGGGGCCGATGGCTACACCTTC. The encoded protein is CASSRGGQGADGYTF.

This chain uses TRBV18 with TRBJ1-5; D is unclear. The CDR3 covers 13 residues. Germline CDR1 reads KGHSH; CDR2 reads LQKENI. V gave up 4 bases and J gave up 5 bases, with 9 bases separating them. CDR3 in amino acids: CASSQGAYQPQHF. CDR3 DNA sequence: TGTGCCAGCTCACAGGGAGCCTATCAGCCCCAGCATTTT. The full variable domain, completed using reference TRBV18 and TRBJ1-5, is NAGVMQNPRHLVRRRGQEARLRCSPMKGHSHVYWYRQLPEEGLKFMVYLQKENIIDESGMPKERFSAEFPKEGPSILRIQQVVRGDSAAYFCASSQGAYQPQHFGDGTRLSIL.

The chain has TRBV28 and TRBJ1-1; D gene ambiguous. V was clipped by 8 bases and J by 0 bases, with 13 bases between them. This CDR3 is 14 amino acids long. Per germline, CDR1 MDHEN and CDR2 SYDVKM. Here the CDR3 DNA reads TGTGCCAGCGGTAGATGGGCGATGAACACTGAAGCTTTCTTT. This codes for CASGRWAMNTEAFF.

This chain uses TRBV21-1 with TRBJ1-1; the DNA was not used to check the table's D call, TRBD1. TRBV21-1 counts as a pseudogene. This CDR3 is built from 14 residues. For the CDR3, the DNA is TGTGCCAGCAGCAACCGACAGGGAGGCACTGAAGCTTTCTTT. This gives the protein CASSNRQGGTEAFF.

The chain combines TRBV2 with TRBJ1-2; TRBD1 matches at 10 bases. The V and J ends lost 2 bases and 3 bases, in that order; junction bases with no gene match: 3. This CDR3 contains 15 residues. Germline lookup yields CDR1 SNHLY and CDR2 FYNNEI. The chain's CDR3 is CASSERGQGYYGYTF. CDR3 bases: TGTGCCAGCAGTGAAAGGGGACAGGGGTACTATGGCTACACCTTC.

The chain joins TRBV2 to TRBJ1-2; no clear D. V was pared by 0 bases and J by 4 bases, with 6 bases between. The CDR3 is 13 residues long. CDR1 is SNHLY and CDR2 is FYNNEI in the germline V gene. CDR3 in amino acids: CASSEAGSYGYTF. CDR3 nucleotide sequence: TGTGCCAGCAGTGAAGCCGGGTCCTATGGCTACACCTTC.

This clone was seen more than once but under ten times. The chain carries TRBV27 and TRBJ1-6; no reliable D call. The V gene lost 5 bases and the J gene lost 7 bases, with 6 bases spanning the gap. The CDR3 runs to 12 residues. Germline loops: CDR1 MNHEY, CDR2 SMNVEV (reference sequence). The CDR3 here is CASSPLNSPLHF. Written as DNA, the CDR3 is TGTGCCAGCAGTCCCTTAAATTCACCCCTCCACTTT.

V is TRBV30 and J is TRBJ2-7; 9 bases line up with TRBD1. The CDR3 consists of 15 residues. Germline V gene data show CDR1 as GTSNPN and CDR2 as SVGIG (reference sequence). Trimming took 3 bases from V and 4 from J; bases not matched to a gene: 10. CDR3 DNA: TGTGCCTGGAGGGAGGTCGGGACAGGGAATTACGAGCAGTACTTC. It is translated as CAWREVGTGNYEQYF.

The CDR3 DNA reads TGTGCCAGCAGTTATCGGGACAGGGACGATGAGCAGTTCTTC. Translated, it gives CASSYRDRDDEQFF. V and J are TRBV6-2 or TRBV6-3 and TRBJ2-1; 9 nucleotides agree with TRBD1. The CDR3 is 14 amino acids. Germline trimming cut 3 bases from V and 8 bases from J; bases unmatched to any gene: 5. The germline gives CDR1 MNHEY, CDR2 SVGEGT.

The V and J genes are TRBV5-1 and TRBJ1-4, with a weak D call TRBD1 (5 bases). CDR1 is SGHRS, CDR2 YFSETQ, per germline. This CDR3 is built from 15 residues. V was trimmed by 0 bases and J by 8 bases, leaving 14 bases between them. CDR3 coding DNA: TGCGCCAGCAGCTTGGCCCCGGGGACTAGCGAAAAACTGTTTTTT. Protein product: CASSLAPGTSEKLFF.

This chain joins TRBV12-5 and TRBJ2-1, with D unclear. The length of the CDR3 is 12 residues. Deletions cut 1 base from V and 7 bases from J, with 5 bases between. The germline CDR1 and CDR2 sequences are LGHNT and FRNRAP. CDR3 loop: CASGLDNNEQFF. DNA for the CDR3: TGTGCTAGTGGTTTGGATAATAATGAGCAGTTCTTC.

J is TRBJ2-5 and V is TRBV4-3, with 13 bases that match TRBD2. In germline, CDR1 is LGHNA, CDR2 YSLEER. The junction had 12 bases not matched to a gene; V was cut back by 4 bases and J by 4 bases. The CDR3 consists of 18 residues. The CDR3 is CASSLDTSGRALRETQYF. Written as DNA, the CDR3 is TGCGCCAGCAGCCTCGATACTAGCGGGAGGGCCTTGAGAGAGACCCAGTACTTC.

The rearrangement links TRBV6-9 to TRBJ1-4; possible D gene TRBD1, 6 bases. Germline CDR1 and CDR2: MNHGY and SVAAGI. The CDR3 extends over 14 amino acids. V lost 6 bases and J lost 4, with 12 bases in between. The CDR3 DNA reads TGTGCCAGCAGCCCACAGGGAATTAATGAAAAACTGTTTTTT. It is translated as CASSPQGINEKLFF.

The gene calls are TRBV7-2 and TRBJ1-2, with a possible D match to TRBD1 (6 bases). The ends were cut back, 7 bases at V and 5 bases at J, with 14 bases in the middle. This CDR3 is 13 amino acids long. Per germline, CDR1 SGHTA and CDR2 FQGNSA. CDR3: CASTAETGYGYTF. As DNA, the CDR3 is TGTGCCAGCACTGCGGAGACAGGTTATGGCTACACCTTC. Together with reference TRBV7-2 and TRBJ1-2, the CDR3 gives the full variable domain: GAGVSQSPSNKVTEKGKDVELRCDPISGHTALYWYRQSLGQGLEFLIYFQGNSAPDKSGLPSDRFSAERTGGSVSTLTIQRTQQEDSAVYLCASTAETGYGYTFGSGTRLTVV.